The next 3 T cell receptor beta chains were all read from a single sample in a study of T-cell reconstitution after alpha-beta-depleted transplantation in children. Researchers prepared the TCRbeta library using unique molecular identifiers, the study reports. TCRdb analysed the PCR reads with MiXCR anew, one entry per CDR3 protein. Seen here are roughly 500,000 distinct CDR3 sequences, 30% to 35% observed once, and the top ten hold 2.4%. Sequencing was performed on PBMCs from the stem cell graft donor, taken from the stem cell graft. The receptors here all came from a human donor who donated a stem cell graft to a child with aplastic anemia.

This clonotype came up a few times. This rearrangement joins TRBV29-1 to TRBJ2-2, with D perhaps matching TRBD1 (5 bases). Looked up from germline, CDR1 is SQVTM and CDR2 is ANQGSEA. Trimming stripped 2 bases from V and 4 bases from J, with 8 bases between. The CDR3 runs 13 residues. The DNA of the CDR3 is TGCAGCGTTGAACAGGGCGGCACCGGGGAGCTGTTTTTT. Encoded protein: CSVEQGGTGELFF.

This clonotype has just a few counts. The V gene is TRBV20-1, the J gene TRBJ1-1, with no clear D. V was shortened by 3 bases and J by 8 bases, with 13 bases between the two germline ends. The germline CDR1 and CDR2 sequences are DFQATT and SNEGSKA (reference sequence). The CDR3 runs 12 residues. In DNA, the CDR3 is TGCAGTGCTAGGATCCCGGGAAAGGAAGCTTTCTTT. It translates to CSARIPGKEAFF.

Only a few counts were recorded for this clonotype. The rearrangement joins TRBV12-3 or TRBV12-4 to TRBJ1-2; D unclear. Trimming removed 5 bases from V and 3 bases from J, with 13 bases in between. The CDR3 is made up of 14 amino acids. The CDR3 nucleotides are TGTGCCAGCAGTGGAACGTCGGGTTACTATGGCTACACCTTC. Amino acid sequence: CASSGTSGYYGYTF.